Listed below are T cell receptor beta chains from one sample, sequenced in a study of blood T cells in healthy people across ages. In TCRdb, the 5' RACE reads were re-called with MiXCR into one record per CDR3 protein. Among a few hundred thousand distinct CDR3 sequences listed, about 27% were seen once. This sample also belongs to another study, concerning T cells of mothers and their children.

Sequencing was performed on blood. These receptors originate from a boy younger than 10 in good health. Each CDR3 is given without its conserved first and last residue.

v_call,cdr3_aa
TRBV6-1,ASSTIAQY
TRBV15,ATSRDLTGGAIEQF
TRBV27,ASSPGLAGGLYEQY
TRBV20-1,SAPTVSQETQY
TRBV10-3,AISGSWGSRETQY
TRBV6-1,ASRSERGDLYGYT
TRBV29-1,SVEVNRVANTEAF
TRBV7-9,ASSPIRGRETQY
TRBV4-3,ASSQDTSGLSGATDTQY
TRBV9,ASSVAVQGAAYNEQF
TRBV29-1,SVGGAKNIQY
TRBV5-5,ASSLDLVQNTEAF
TRBV20-1,SAREPPRETQY
TRBV29-1,SGGGGNYGYT
TRBV27,ASRDYTDTQY